This T cell receptor beta chain was profiled in a study of T cells in Graves' hyperthyroidism and ophthalmopathy. V dropped 5 bases and J dropped 1 base, with 6 bases sitting between them. The CDR3 spans 13 residues. Germline assignment: CDR1 LNHDA and CDR2 SQIVND (reference sequence). Amplification of TCR beta CDR3 regions used RNA as the template. The primer set for the first-round RT-PCR of the TCR CDR3 was HTBI. From the multiplex PCR reads, TCRdb called clonotypes with MiXCR, one entry per CDR3 protein. The sample records about 480,000 distinct CDR3 sequences, 20% to 25% being singletons. The sequencing input was blood. The chain combines TRBV19 with TRBJ1-3; no clear D. This receptor was taken from an older woman with Graves' ophthalmopathy. CDR3 loop: CASSSTSGNTIYF. DNA of the CDR3: TGTGCCAGTAGTTCGACTTCTGGAAACACCATATATTTT. The whole variable domain, remainder taken from reference TRBV19 and TRBJ1-3, is DGGITQSPKYLFRKEGQNVTLSCEQNLNHDAMYWYRQDPGQGLRLIYYSQIVNDFQKGDIAEGYSVSREKKESFPLTVTSAQKNPTAFYLCASSSTSGNTIYFGEGSWLTVV.